These 21 T cell receptor beta chains came from one sample sequenced in a study of blood T cell repertoires in COVID-19. Only in-frame clones appear in the TCRdb table, and some are missing; sequencing was by immunoSEQ multiplex PCR. The repertoire includes some 240,000 clones, 81% of them detected once, and roughly 7.4% sits in the top ten. Sequencing input: peripheral blood. The source of these receptors is an elderly woman with COVID-19, enrolled during active disease.

The CDR3 DNA reads as TGCGCCAGCAGCTTGTATGGGACTAGCGGGAGGAAGAACACCGGGGAGCTGTTTTTT. It yields the protein CASSLYGTSGRKNTGELFF. The chain is built from TRBV5-1 and TRBJ2-2; 15 positions match TRBD2. The germline V gene encodes CDR1 SGHRS and CDR2 YFSETQ. Unmatched junction bases numbered 5, after V lost 1 base and J lost 1 base. The CDR3 consists of 19 residues.

The chain couples TRBV18 to TRBJ1-5; D possibly corresponds to TRBD1 (5 bases). Trimming cost V 2 bases and J 7 bases, with 15 bases left between them. From germline, CDR1 is KGHSH and CDR2 LQKENI. This CDR3 comprises 15 residues. The CDR3 here is CASSPRELKGQPQHF. CDR3 DNA sequence: TGTGCCAGCTCACCAAGAGAGCTTAAGGGGCAGCCCCAGCATTTT. Combining the CDR3 with reference TRBV18 and TRBJ1-5 gives the whole variable domain NAGVMQNPRHLVRRRGQEARLRCSPMKGHSHVYWYRQLPEEGLKFMVYLQKENIIDESGMPKERFSAEFPKEGPSILRIQQVVRGDSAAYFCASSPRELKGQPQHFGDGTRLSIL.

About this clone: It is unclear where the CDR3 begins or ends on the DNA, so no DNA is shown, and the CDR3 is as TCRdb lists it. The chain employs TRBV19 and TRBJ1-2; TRBD1 is taken as the D call from the table, unchecked against the DNA. CDR1 and CDR2 from the germline V gene are LNHDA and SQIVND (reference sequence). From its first to its last residue, the CDR3 has 14 amino acids. The CDR3: CASSILAFGYGYTF.

This rearrangement joins TRBV27 to TRBJ2-1, with TRBD2 identical over 11 bases. This CDR3 is built from 16 residues. With V trimmed by 4 bases and J by 8 bases, 10 bases remained unmatched. CDR1 and CDR2 (germline): MNHEY, SMNVEV (reference sequence). DNA of the CDR3: TGTGCCAGCAGTTCACCAGATAGCGGGGGGGAATATGAGCAGTTCTTC. It specifies CASSSPDSGGEYEQFF.

This CDR3 reads CASRGGADTGELFF. The CDR3 nucleotides read TGTGCCAGCAGAGGGGGGGCCGACACCGGGGAGCTGTTTTTT. V usage is TRBV7-9 and J usage is TRBJ2-2; D perhaps matches TRBD2 (7 bases). This CDR3 is 14 amino acids long. CDR1 is SEHNR, CDR2 FQNEAQ, per germline (reference sequence). Trimming shortened V by 6 bases and J by 3 bases, and 11 bases separated the two germline ends.

The V call is TRBV10-3, the J call TRBJ1-1; D gene unclear. This CDR3 spans 12 amino acids. V was clipped by 6 bases and J by 2 bases, with 7 bases between them. CDR1 and CDR2 from the germline V gene are ENHRY and SYGVKD. The CDR3 protein is CAIRAVNTEAFF. The CDR3 coding sequence is TGTGCCATCAGGGCCGTTAACACTGAAGCTTTCTTT.

This clone was seen once. The rearrangement uses TRBV3-1 (or the pseudogene TRBV3-2) and TRBJ1-1; 7 nucleotides align to TRBD1. In germline, CDR1 is LGHDT, CDR2 YNNKEL (reference sequence). V trimming: 4 bases; J trimming: 0 bases; junction bases outside the gene matches: 5. The CDR3 has 15 amino acids. CDR3 sequence: CASSPTQGLNTEAFF. For the CDR3, the DNA is TGTGCCAGCAGCCCAACACAGGGGTTGAACACTGAAGCTTTCTTT.

V usage is TRBV5-4 and J usage is TRBJ2-3, with 9 bases aligning to TRBD2. This CDR3 has 16 residues. The trim removed 8 bases at V and 5 bases at J, leaving 15 bases unmatched. The V gene's germline CDR1 is SGHNT and CDR2 YYREEE (reference sequence). The CDR3 loop is CASEIGGGARKDTQYF. The CDR3 coding sequence is TGTGCCAGTGAGATTGGCGGGGGGGCCCGGAAAGATACGCAGTATTTT.

The gene calls are TRBV28 and TRBJ1-3; 9 bases match TRBD1. Trimming at V came to 7 bases and at J to 2 bases, leaving 3 bases not matched to a gene. CDR1 and CDR2 from the germline V gene are MDHEN and SYDVKM. The CDR3 is 14 residues long. CDR3 residues: CASTTGGAGNTIYF. CDR3 in DNA: TGTGCCAGCACTACAGGGGGCGCTGGAAACACCATATATTTT. The full variable domain, with the rest looked up from reference TRBV28 and TRBJ1-3, is DVKVTQSSRYLVKRTGEKVFLECVQDMDHENMFWYRQDPGLGLRLIYFSYDVKMKEKGDIPEGYSVSREKKERFSLILESASTNQTSMYLCASTTGGAGNTIYFGEGSWLTVV.

The rearrangement links TRBV6-5 to TRBJ2-2, with D perhaps TRBD1 (7 bases). The CDR3 is 15 amino acids. V shed 4 bases and J shed 5 bases, with 14 bases lying between them. Germline assignment: CDR1 MNHEY and CDR2 SVGAGI. CDR3 DNA: TGTGCCAGCAGTTTTTCACAGGGGAGGACCGGGGAGCTGTTTTTT. Translating gives CASSFSQGRTGELFF.

The chain carries TRBV5-1 and TRBJ1-4; TRBD1 agrees at 9 bases. Looked up from germline, CDR1 is SGHRS and CDR2 is YFSETQ. The CDR3 extends over 15 amino acids. The ends lost 0 bases at V and 7 bases at J; junction bases unmatched: 4. The CDR3 sequence: CASSLEQGAREKLFF. The CDR3 DNA reads TGCGCCAGCAGCTTGGAACAGGGGGCGCGTGAAAAACTGTTTTTT.

This clone was observed once. The V call is TRBV3-1 (or the pseudogene TRBV3-2), the J call TRBJ2-5; TRBD2 matches 13 bases. V gave up 4 bases and J gave up 4 bases; unmatched junction bases: 6. The CDR3 loop spans 16 amino acids. CDR1 is LGHDT and CDR2 is YNNKEL in the germline V gene (reference sequence). CDR3 sequence (DNA): TGTGCCAGCAGCCTTAGACTAGCGGGAGGCATAGAGACCCAGTACTTC. The encoded protein is CASSLRLAGGIETQYF.

The chain joins TRBV11-2 to TRBJ1-2; a possible D gene is TRBD1 (6 bases). This CDR3 has 17 residues. In germline, CDR1 is SGHAT, CDR2 FQNNGV. Trimming cost V 4 bases and J 1 base, with 19 bases left between them. CDR3 loop: CASSSSLKGQLNYGYTF. The DNA of the CDR3 is TGTGCCAGCAGCTCTAGTCTTAAAGGACAGCTTAACTATGGCTACACCTTC.

This clone was seen a handful of times. This chain connects TRBV27 to TRBJ2-1, with 9 bases identical to TRBD1. The germline gives CDR1 MNHEY, CDR2 SMNVEV (reference sequence). V shed 5 bases, J shed 5 bases, and the junction held 7 bases outside the gene matches. This CDR3 contains 15 residues. CDR3 amino acids: CASSPDRGPNNEQFF. CDR3 in DNA: TGTGCCAGCAGTCCGGACAGGGGACCAAACAATGAGCAGTTCTTC.

J is TRBJ1-2 and V is TRBV7-2; D possibly corresponds to TRBD1 (6 bases). Germline CDR1 SGHTA, CDR2 FQGNSA. The length of the CDR3 is 14 residues. V was shortened by 1 base and J by 2 bases, with 8 bases between the two germline ends. This CDR3 is CASSLVGQNYGYTF. CDR3 DNA: TGTGCCAGCAGCTTAGTTGGACAGAACTATGGCTACACCTTC.

This chain connects TRBV2 to TRBJ1-1; D ambiguous. With 9 bases removed from V and 1 base from J, the gap between germline ends came to 12 bases. CDR1 and CDR2 from the germline V gene are SNHLY and FYNNEI. This CDR3 contains 13 residues. CDR3 region: CASSEHENTEAFF. CDR3 DNA sequence: TGTGCCAGTTCCGAACACGAGAACACTGAAGCTTTCTTT.

This chain connects TRBV30 to TRBJ1-2; unclear D gene. In germline, CDR1 is GTSNPN, CDR2 SVGIG (reference sequence). V lost 0 bases to trimming and J lost 11 bases, with 16 bases between them. The CDR3 extends over 13 amino acids. Written as DNA, the CDR3 is TGTGCCTGGAGTGTATCTCTTCCCGGGAGGTACACCTTC. Amino acids: CAWSVSLPGRYTF.

This chain joins TRBV7-9 and TRBJ2-1; TRBD2 aligns across 10 bases. The CDR3 covers 15 residues. With 3 bases clipped from V and 6 bases from J, the junction kept 5 bases outside the gene matches. Germline-derived CDR1 and CDR2 are SEHNR and FQNEAQ (reference sequence). CDR3 in DNA: TGTGCCAGCAGCTTGCTAGCGGGGGTGTCCAATGAGCAGTTCTTC. Translating gives CASSLLAGVSNEQFF.

V and J are TRBV7-8 and TRBJ2-1; TRBD2 matches 9 bases. Losses at the gene ends were 1 base for V and 5 bases for J; bases not matched to a gene: 9. This CDR3 has 17 residues. In germline, CDR1 is SGHVS, CDR2 FQNEAQ. The CDR3 is CASSLGLAGGPHNEQFF. CDR3 sequence (DNA): TGTGCCAGCAGCTTAGGACTTGCGGGAGGGCCCCACAATGAGCAGTTCTTC.

This chain joins TRBV5-1 and TRBJ1-6; TRBD1 matches 10 bases. CDR1 is SGHRS and CDR2 is YFSETQ in the germline V gene. The CDR3 is 14 amino acids. V trimming: 4 bases; J trimming: 8 bases; junction bases outside the gene matches: 3. The CDR3 region is CASSRGQGDSPLHF. CDR3 nucleotide sequence: TGCGCCAGCAGCCGCGGACAGGGGGATTCACCCCTCCACTTT. Looking up the rest from reference TRBV5-1 and TRBJ1-6 gives the full variable domain: KAGVTQTPRYLIKTRGQQVTLSCSPISGHRSVSWYQQTPGQGLQFLFEYFSETQRNKGNFPGRFSGRQFSNSRSEMNVSTLELGDSALYLCASSRGQGDSPLHFGNGTRLTVT.

The chain couples TRBV18 to TRBJ1-2; 11 positions agree with TRBD1. CDR1 is KGHSH and CDR2 is LQKENI in the germline V gene. Trimming at V came to 2 bases and at J to 4 bases, leaving 0 bases not matched to a gene. This CDR3 region has 14 residues. CDR3 loop: CASSPGQGAYGYTF. The CDR3 region has the DNA TGTGCCAGCTCACCAGGACAGGGGGCCTATGGCTACACCTTC.